This T cell receptor beta chain was identified in a study of blood T cell repertoires in COVID-19. Study details: Collection of acute and convalescent COVID-19 samples took place in the United States, Italy and Spain. The cDNA or gDNA used as material had been derived from T cells, B-cell-depleted T cells, or PBMCs.

Original processing methods: Nucleated cell number was recorded as an estimate derived from reference gene primer amplification. TCRdb's copy holds only in-frame clones and misses some; the assay was immunoSEQ multiplex PCR. Clonal size and the V and J genes are those of that table, whereas D and trimming came from the DNA. The sample gives 45,000 to 70,000 clones, roughly four fifths of which show up once; approximately 7.7% is in the top ten. Germline V CDR1 and CDR2: SGHRS, YFSETQ. V was pared by 0 bases and J by 9 bases, with 8 bases between. The CDR3 sequence is 12 residues long. The rearrangement links TRBV5-1 to TRBJ2-3, with D hard to call. This TCR was recovered from a woman aged 80 or older with acute or convalescent COVID-19. Material for sequencing was peripheral blood. As DNA, the CDR3 is TGCGCCAGCAGCTTGGTTGGAGAGACGCAGTATTTT. Translating it yields CASSLVGETQYF. Filled out from reference TRBV5-1 and TRBJ2-3, the complete variable domain reads KAGVTQTPRYLIKTRGQQVTLSCSPISGHRSVSWYQQTPGQGLQFLFEYFSETQRNKGNFPGRFSGRQFSNSRSEMNVSTLELGDSALYLCASSLVGETQYFGPGTRLTVL.